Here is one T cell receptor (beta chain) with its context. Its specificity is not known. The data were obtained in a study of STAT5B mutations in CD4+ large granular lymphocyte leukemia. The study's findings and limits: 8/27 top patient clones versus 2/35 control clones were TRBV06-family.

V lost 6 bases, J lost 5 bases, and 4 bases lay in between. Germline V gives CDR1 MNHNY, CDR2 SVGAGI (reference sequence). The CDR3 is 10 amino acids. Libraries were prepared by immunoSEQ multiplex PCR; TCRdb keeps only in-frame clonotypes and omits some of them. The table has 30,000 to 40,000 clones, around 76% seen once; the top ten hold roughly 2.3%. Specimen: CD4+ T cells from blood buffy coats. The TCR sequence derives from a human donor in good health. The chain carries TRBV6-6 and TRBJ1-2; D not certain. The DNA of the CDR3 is TGTGCCAGCAGGGAGTATGGCTACACCTTC. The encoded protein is CASREYGYTF.